The 21 T cell receptor beta chains presented below share a single source sample, sequenced in a study of blood T cell repertoires in COVID-19. Sequenced by immunoSEQ multiplex PCR; TCRdb stores in-frame clones only, minus some. The profile shows 150,000 or so clones, more than 75% of them singletons. Sequenced: peripheral blood. The receptors stem from a woman aged 70 to 79 with acute or convalescent COVID-19.

The chain employs TRBV12-5 and TRBJ1-1, with D possibly being TRBD1 (6 bases). With 1 base removed from V and 5 bases from J, the gap between germline ends came to 17 bases. The V gene's germline CDR1 is LGHNT and CDR2 FRNRAP. The CDR3 loop spans 16 amino acids. CDR3 DNA sequence: TGTGCTAGTGGTTTGGCAACCTCGGGGGGCTGGACTGAAGCTTTCTTT. It specifies CASGLATSGGWTEAFF.

This chain connects TRBV7-2 to TRBJ2-7; unclear D gene. V gave up 0 bases and J gave up 1 base, with 10 bases separating them. Germline V lookup: CDR1 SGHTA, CDR2 FQGNSA. The CDR3 totals 15 residues. CDR3 nucleotide sequence: TGTGCCAGCAGCTTAGCGGTGGGCCTTTCCTACGAGCAGTACTTC. Residues: CASSLAVGLSYEQYF.

This rearrangement joins TRBV6-5 to TRBJ1-6; weak D call: TRBD1 (6 bases). Germline values: CDR1 MNHEY, CDR2 SVGAGI. V lost 6 bases and J lost 8, with 8 bases in between. This CDR3 comprises 12 residues. CDR3 in amino acids: CASRHRDSPLHF. The CDR3 DNA reads as TGTGCCAGCAGACACAGGGATTCACCCCTCCACTTT.

This clone came up once. The chain is built from TRBV27 and TRBJ2-3, with TRBD2 matching over 8 bases. In germline, CDR1 is MNHEY, CDR2 SMNVEV (reference sequence). The CDR3 totals 17 residues. V lost 5 bases and J lost 4; bases outside the gene matches: 14. This chain's CDR3 is CASSLYRLRGGPDTQYF. The DNA for the CDR3 is TGTGCCAGCAGTCTATACCGGCTACGGGGGGGCCCAGATACGCAGTATTTT.

The chain carries TRBV27 and TRBJ1-2; a possible D gene is TRBD1 (5 bases). Looked up from germline, CDR1 is MNHEY and CDR2 is SMNVEV (reference sequence). With 4 bases removed from V and 2 bases from J, the gap between germline ends came to 11 bases. CDR3 size: 14 residues. CDR3 loop: CASSSPGLNYGYTF. Here the CDR3 DNA reads TGTGCCAGCAGTTCCCCAGGGCTCAACTATGGCTACACCTTC.

J is TRBJ2-5 and V is TRBV27, with 9 bases aligning to TRBD2. The CDR3 has 15 residues. CDR1 is MNHEY, CDR2 SMNVEV, per germline (reference sequence). The trim removed 0 bases at V and 4 bases at J, leaving 3 bases unmatched. CDR3 DNA: TGTGCCAGCAGTTTATCGGCTAGCGGGGCAGAGACCCAGTACTTC. This translates into CASSLSASGAETQYF.

This clone was detected a few times. The chain couples TRBV7-2 to TRBJ2-1, with TRBD1 as a possible D gene (5 bases). Trimming took off 3 bases at V and 7 bases at J, with 16 bases between the two ends. The CDR3 contains 15 residues. Germline V CDR1 and CDR2: SGHTA, FQGNSA. The CDR3 region is CASSFDGGYRNEQFF. CDR3 bases: TGTGCCAGCAGCTTCGACGGCGGATACAGGAATGAGCAGTTCTTC.

V usage is TRBV3-1 (or the pseudogene TRBV3-2) and J usage is TRBJ2-3, with D tentatively TRBD2 (6 bases). CDR3 length: 17 residues. The germline gives CDR1 LGHDT, CDR2 YNNKEL (reference sequence). V was cut by 1 base and J by 2 bases, with 16 bases left in between. The CDR3 loop reads CASSQGPPGAPTDTQYF. In nucleotides, the CDR3 is TGTGCCAGCAGCCAAGGCCCGCCGGGAGCCCCCACAGATACGCAGTATTTT.

This clone was detected only once. This sequence joins TRBV28 and TRBJ1-3; unclear D gene. The CDR3 contains 15 residues. The V gene's germline CDR1 is MDHEN and CDR2 SYDVKM. Trimming pared 2 bases from V and 0 bases from J, leaving 8 bases between. Here the CDR3 reads CASSLELSSGNTIYF. CDR3 nucleotide sequence: TGTGCCAGCAGTTTAGAGCTGAGCTCTGGAAACACCATATATTTT. Drawing the rest from reference TRBV28 and TRBJ1-3, the complete variable domain is DVKVTQSSRYLVKRTGEKVFLECVQDMDHENMFWYRQDPGLGLRLIYFSYDVKMKEKGDIPEGYSVSREKKERFSLILESASTNQTSMYLCASSLELSSGNTIYFGEGSWLTVV.

The CDR3 nucleotides read TGCGCCAGCAGCCAAGTATCAGGGACTGGAAACACCATATATTTT. Translated, it gives CASSQVSGTGNTIYF. The chain combines TRBV4-3 with TRBJ1-3; a weak D match, TRBD1 (5 bases). The germline V gene encodes CDR1 LGHNA and CDR2 YSLEER. Trimming took 1 base from V and 2 from J, leaving 9 bases between them. CDR3 length equals 15 residues.

The J gene is TRBJ2-7, the V gene TRBV12-1; TRBD2 is taken as the D call from the table, unchecked against the DNA. TRBV12-1 is a pseudogene. CDR3 length: 14 residues. This CDR3 is CASSWDSSSYEQYF. The CDR3 coding sequence is TGTGCCAGCAGCTGGGACTCCAGCTCCTACGAGCAGTACTTC.

This chain connects TRBV12-5 to TRBJ2-2, with 7 bases that match TRBD1. Germline V gives CDR1 LGHNT, CDR2 FRNRAP. This CDR3 is 15 amino acids long. V was pared by 8 bases and J by 0 bases, with 6 bases of the junction left unmatched. The CDR3 is CASLRDSPNTGELFF. CDR3 bases: TGTGCTAGTCTTAGGGACAGTCCGAACACCGGGGAGCTGTTTTTT.

This chain uses TRBV5-3 with TRBJ1-1; 8 bases map to TRBD1. TRBV5-3 is treated as an ORF (open reading frame) with a function not yet certain. Trimming at V came to 4 bases and at J to 5 bases, leaving 10 bases not matched to a gene. This CDR3 has 15 residues. CDR3 coding DNA: TGTGCCAGAAGCATACACAGGGGGGAAAGTACTGAAGCTTTCTTT. This sequence encodes CARSIHRGESTEAFF.

The chain recombines TRBV5-5 with TRBJ1-2; D ambiguous. Trimming pared 1 base from V and 6 bases from J, leaving 7 bases between. Germline CDR1 and CDR2: SGHKS and YYEKEE (reference sequence). The CDR3 has 12 residues. DNA of the CDR3: TGTGCCAGCAGCTTGATGAGGGATGGCTACACCTTC. Its translation: CASSLMRDGYTF.

The rearrangement links TRBV7-8 to TRBJ1-2; 10 bases map to TRBD1. The germline V gene encodes CDR1 SGHVS and CDR2 FQNEAQ. The ends lost 6 bases at V and 4 bases at J; junction bases unmatched: 8. CDR3 length: 15 residues. Here the CDR3 DNA reads TGTGCCAGCAGTTCAGACAGGGGGCAGGCCTATGGCTACACCTTC. Encoded protein: CASSSDRGQAYGYTF.

This clone was picked up a small number of times. CDR3 region: CASSVEGASYNEQFF. The DNA of the CDR3 is TGTGCCAGCAGCGTAGAGGGGGCATCCTACAATGAGCAGTTCTTC. The J gene is TRBJ2-1, the V gene TRBV9; 7 bases are a match to TRBD1. The CDR3 covers 15 residues. Trimming cost V 0 bases and J 1 base; bases outside gene matches: 1. CDR1 and CDR2 from the germline V gene are SGDLS and YYNGEE.

In this sample, this clone turned up once. V and J are TRBV7-2 and TRBJ2-4, with 10 bases identical to TRBD1. Germline CDR1 reads SGHTA; CDR2 reads FQGNSA. The CDR3 contains 16 residues. The junction had 4 bases not matched to a gene; V was cut back by 1 base and J by 4 bases. CDR3 nucleotides: TGTGCCAGCAGCTTAGACTGGGGACAGGGGAAAAACATTCAGTACTTC. Translated: CASSLDWGQGKNIQYF.

The V and J genes are TRBV24-1 and TRBJ2-5; 9 bases match TRBD2. This CDR3 is 17 amino acids long. Trimming took 4 bases from V and 0 from J; bases not matched to a gene: 8. CDR1 KGHDR and CDR2 SFDVKD come from the germline V gene. CDR3 in amino acids: CATSDLGTSGYQETQYF. CDR3 nucleotides: TGTGCCACCAGTGACCTAGGTACTAGCGGGTACCAAGAGACCCAGTACTTC.

This clone was recorded a few times. The chain carries TRBV6-5 and TRBJ2-7; D might be TRBD1 (6 bases). Trimming left V 0 bases short and J 7 bases short, with 10 bases between. The CDR3 sequence is 13 residues long. The germline gives CDR1 MNHEY, CDR2 SVGAGI. The CDR3: CASSYSTGWEQYF. The CDR3 DNA sequence: TGTGCCAGCAGTTACTCAACAGGGTGGGAGCAGTACTTC.

The rearrangement uses TRBV3-1 (or the pseudogene TRBV3-2) and TRBJ1-1; D gene uncertain. The CDR3 length is 14 residues. V was pared by 4 bases and J by 0 bases, with 9 bases between. Germline V gene data show CDR1 as LGHDT and CDR2 as YNNKEL (reference sequence). The CDR3 spells CASSLLAMNTEAFF. The CDR3 nucleotides are TGTGCCAGCAGCCTTCTAGCCATGAACACTGAAGCTTTCTTT.

Regarding this clone: Additional DNA sequences in this sample encode the identical CDR3. The gene calls are TRBV5-4 and TRBJ2-7, with D unresolved. Trimming stripped 2 bases from V and 0 bases from J, with 6 bases between. The CDR3 runs to 13 residues. Germline values: CDR1 SGHNT, CDR2 YYREEE (reference sequence). The CDR3 nucleotides are TGTGCCAGCAGCTTAGCTGGCTCCTACGAGCAGTACTTC. Translating it yields CASSLAGSYEQYF.